This passage covers 12 T cell receptor beta chains from one sample sequenced in a study of T cell responses to AZD1222 COVID-19 vaccine. Profiling relied on immunoSEQ multiplex PCR, and the TCRdb table lists in-frame clones only, not all of them. Here the sample spans about 98,000 clones, 70% to 90% being singletons. Sequencing used peripheral blood, obtained on day 0 of AZD1222 vaccination. The receptors were sampled from an adult in good health.

The CDR3 sequence is CASKPGTSTHEQYF. The CDR3 nucleotides are TGTGCCAGCAAACCCGGGACTAGCACCCACGAGCAGTACTTC. J is TRBJ2-7 and V is TRBV28, with TRBD2 matching 9 bases. The CDR3 covers 14 residues. The germline V gene has CDR1 MDHEN and CDR2 SYDVKM. With 7 bases clipped from V and 5 bases from J, the junction kept 9 bases outside the gene matches. Full variable domain (remainder filled in from reference TRBV28 and TRBJ2-7): DVKVTQSSRYLVKRTGEKVFLECVQDMDHENMFWYRQDPGLGLRLIYFSYDVKMKEKGDIPEGYSVSREKKERFSLILESASTNQTSMYLCASKPGTSTHEQYFGPGTRLTVT.

The chain joins TRBV6-4 to TRBJ2-3; TRBD1 matches at 7 bases. The CDR3 runs to 14 residues. J was trimmed by 3 bases and V by 5 bases; bases with no gene match: 5. Looked up from germline, CDR1 is MRHNA and CDR2 is SNTAGT. The CDR3 here is CASSPTGWTDTQYF. The CDR3 DNA follows: TGTGCCAGCAGTCCGACAGGGTGGACAGATACGCAGTATTTT.

This chain links TRBV19 with TRBJ2-5, with D tentatively TRBD1 (6 bases). The V end was cut by 4 bases, the J end by 5 bases, with 11 bases between. Germline assignment: CDR1 LNHDA and CDR2 SQIVND (reference sequence). This CDR3 comprises 13 residues. The CDR3 region is CASSRQAGETQYF. The CDR3 DNA is TGTGCCAGTAGTAGACAGGCCGGGGAGACCCAGTACTTC. Using reference TRBV19 and TRBJ2-5 for the parts outside the CDR3, the full variable domain is DGGITQSPKYLFRKEGQNVTLSCEQNLNHDAMYWYRQDPGQGLRLIYYSQIVNDFQKGDIAEGYSVSREKKESFPLTVTSAQKNPTAFYLCASSRQAGETQYFGPGTRLLVL.

The chain recombines TRBV6-5 with TRBJ2-7; D gene unclear. Trimming cost V 6 bases and J 2 bases, with 8 bases left between them. CDR1 MNHEY and CDR2 SVGAGI come from the germline V gene. This CDR3 spans 12 amino acids. The CDR3, as DNA: TGTGCCAGCAGCCACTCCGCCTACGAGCAGTACTTC. This encodes CASSHSAYEQYF.

The genes are TRBV5-4 and TRBJ1-1; tentatively, D is TRBD1 (6 bases). This CDR3 has 16 amino acids. The germline V gene has CDR1 SGHNT and CDR2 YYREEE (reference sequence). Trimming shortened V by 0 bases and J by 4 bases, and 16 bases separated the two germline ends. DNA for the CDR3: TGTGCCAGCAGCTTGGTCAGGGGATTGGTAGGCACTGAAGCTTTCTTT. Translation: CASSLVRGLVGTEAFF.

The V gene is TRBV24-1, the J gene TRBJ2-1, with TRBD1 matching over 10 bases. Germline CDR1 reads KGHDR; CDR2 reads SFDVKD. CDR3 length: 16 amino acids. Germline trimming cut 4 bases from V and 8 bases from J; bases unmatched to any gene: 10. The CDR3 coding sequence is TGTGCCACCAGTGACCGGACAGGGGGAAAACTTCATGAGCAGTTCTTC. Residues: CATSDRTGGKLHEQFF.

This chain links TRBV11-3 with TRBJ2-5; D not resolved. This CDR3 contains 15 residues. V was pared by 1 base and J by 2 bases, with 11 bases between. Germline CDR1 is SGHNT and CDR2 is YENEEA. This CDR3 is CASSLGRRDQETQYF. CDR3 DNA sequence: TGTGCCAGCAGCTTAGGCCGCCGAGATCAAGAGACCCAGTACTTC.

This clone is a singleton in its sample. For the CDR3, the DNA is TGCAGCGTTGAGACAGACCTAGACGAGCAGTACTTC. Encoded protein: CSVETDLDEQYF. The gene calls are TRBV29-1 and TRBJ2-7, with D maybe TRBD1 (5 bases). Germline-derived CDR1 and CDR2 are SQVTM and ANQGSEA. The V gene lost 3 bases and the J gene lost 5 bases, with 11 bases spanning the gap. The CDR3 is 12 residues long.

This chain uses TRBV5-1 with TRBJ2-5; TRBD2 matches 8 bases. The CDR3 is made up of 12 amino acids. With V trimmed by 5 bases and J by 4 bases, 1 base remained unmatched. Germline V lookup: CDR1 SGHRS, CDR2 YFSETQ. The CDR3 DNA is TGCGCCAGCAGTCGGGGGGGAGAGACCCAGTACTTC. Translating it yields CASSRGGETQYF.

The genes are TRBV7-8 and TRBJ1-5; weak D call: TRBD1 (6 bases). Germline assignment: CDR1 SGHVS and CDR2 FQNEAQ. This CDR3 has 15 residues. Trimming stripped 3 bases from V and 5 bases from J, with 14 bases between. CDR3 loop: CASSLGGAGDQPQHF. CDR3 DNA: TGTGCCAGCAGCTTGGGGGGTGCAGGGGATCAGCCCCAGCATTTT.

CDR3 sequence: CATSDPTGGWRDTQYF. CDR3 in DNA: TGTGCCACCAGTGACCCAACAGGGGGCTGGCGAGATACGCAGTATTTT. This chain joins TRBV24-1 and TRBJ2-3; 9 bases fit TRBD1. V gave up 4 bases and J gave up 5 bases; unmatched junction bases: 9. Per the germline V gene, CDR1 is KGHDR and CDR2 is SFDVKD. The CDR3 has 16 amino acids.

J is TRBJ2-7 and V is TRBV28, with D hard to call. Germline loops: CDR1 MDHEN, CDR2 SYDVKM. The V end lost 1 base, the J end lost 3 bases, and 7 bases lay between the germline ends. The length of the CDR3 is 13 residues. CDR3 in amino acids: CASSLSVYYEQYF. CDR3 DNA: TGTGCCAGCAGTTTATCCGTCTACTACGAGCAGTACTTC.